The 18 T cell receptor beta chains reported below all come from one sample, sequenced in a study of immune heterogeneity within non-small cell lung tumors. It was with 32 V and 13 J primers that multiplex PCR amplified TCR beta CDR3. TCRdb passed the multiplex PCR reads through MiXCR, listing each CDR3 protein once. Among fewer than 11,000 distinct CDR3 sequences listed, 26% were seen once. As template, the study used bulk tumor genomic DNA at around 630 ng per sample. Surgery yielded several widely spaced biopsies per primary tumor. Patients underwent curative surgery for untreated, newly diagnosed non-small cell lung cancer. Material for sequencing was lung tumor tissue. These receptors all stem from a woman aged 50 to 65 with non-small cell lung cancer.

There are a few counts of this clonotype. The rearrangement uses TRBV11-2 and TRBJ2-1; no clear D gene. The CDR3 runs to 14 residues. Trimming removed 5 bases from V and 5 bases from J, with 13 bases in between. Germline V gene lookup returns CDR1 SGHAT and CDR2 FQNNGV. CDR3 residues: CASSQLWQNNEQFF. The CDR3, as DNA: TGTGCCAGCAGCCAACTTTGGCAGAACAATGAGCAGTTCTTC.

This clonotype showed up just a few times. The rearrangement links TRBV20-1 to TRBJ2-1; D not resolved. The CDR3 spans 12 residues. The V end lost 1 base, the J end lost 2 bases, and 3 bases lay between the germline ends. Germline V gives CDR1 DFQATT, CDR2 SNEGSKA (reference sequence). The chain's CDR3 is CSARGAYNEQFF. The CDR3 nucleotides read TGCAGTGCTAGAGGGGCCTACAATGAGCAGTTCTTC.

The rearrangement links TRBV29-1 to TRBJ2-7; D unclear. The CDR3 is 14 amino acids. V was pared by 3 bases and J by 3 bases, with 15 bases between. Germline V gene lookup returns CDR1 SQVTM and CDR2 ANQGSEA. Here the CDR3 DNA reads TGCAGCGTTGAGACACAAGTGACTTACTACGAGCAGTACTTC. Translation gives CSVETQVTYYEQYF.

This clonotype counts as medium-sized. The chain carries TRBV28 and TRBJ2-3; TRBD2 matches at 10 bases. From germline, CDR1 is MDHEN and CDR2 SYDVKM. The CDR3 consists of 18 residues. The junction had 8 bases not matched to a gene; V was cut back by 2 bases and J by 0 bases. CDR3 amino acids: CASSLIPGLAASTDTQYF. DNA of the CDR3: TGTGCCAGCAGTTTAATTCCCGGACTAGCGGCTAGCACAGATACGCAGTATTTT.

In this sample, this clonotype turned up many times. This sequence joins TRBV28 and TRBJ1-6, with no clear D. The CDR3 is 17 amino acids. Trimming removed 3 bases from V and 0 bases from J, with 12 bases in between. CDR1 is MDHEN and CDR2 is SYDVKM in the germline V gene. The CDR3: CASSFFDGSSYNSPLHF. CDR3 coding DNA: TGTGCCAGCAGTTTCTTCGACGGGAGCTCCTATAATTCACCCCTCCACTTT.

This clonotype was detected many times. This chain joins TRBV27 and TRBJ2-3; tentative D call: TRBD2 (6 bases). V was shortened by 4 bases and J by 5 bases, with 10 bases between the two germline ends. The CDR3 spans 13 residues. Per the germline V gene, CDR1 is MNHEY and CDR2 is SMNVEV (reference sequence). The CDR3: CASSWRAGDTQYF. The CDR3 DNA is TGTGCCAGCAGTTGGAGGGCTGGAGATACGCAGTATTTT.

Only a few counts were recorded for this clonotype. The chain couples TRBV10-3 to TRBJ2-1, with TRBD2 matching over 8 bases. The CDR3 runs 15 residues. Unmatched junction bases numbered 5, after V lost 0 bases and J lost 7 bases. Per germline, CDR1 ENHRY and CDR2 SYGVKD. CDR3 sequence: CAISESSGGNNEQFF. For the CDR3, the DNA is TGTGCCATCAGTGAGTCAAGCGGGGGTAATAATGAGCAGTTCTTC.

The chain recombines TRBV5-1 with TRBJ2-3, with a weak D call TRBD2 (7 bases). Germline CDR1 and CDR2: SGHRS and YFSETQ. The CDR3 consists of 16 residues. Trimming shortened V by 1 base and J by 1 base, and 13 bases separated the two germline ends. The CDR3 nucleotides read TGCGCCAGCAGCTTGCGCGGGGGCGGGGGCACAGATACGCAGTATTTT. This gives the protein CASSLRGGGGTDTQYF.

This clonotype was detected ten times or more. The V and J genes are TRBV27 and TRBJ2-1; TRBD1 matches at 9 bases. The ends lost 5 bases at V and 6 bases at J; junction bases unmatched: 8. The CDR3 contains 15 residues. Germline V gene sequence: CDR1 MNHEY, CDR2 SMNVEV (reference sequence). CDR3 amino acids: CASSTPGQGSNEQFF. CDR3 DNA sequence: TGTGCCAGCAGTACCCCGGGACAGGGTTCCAATGAGCAGTTCTTC.

The rearrangement links TRBV28 to TRBJ1-2, with D perhaps TRBD1 (5 bases). This CDR3 contains 15 residues. Trimming removed 4 bases from V and 1 base from J, with 13 bases in between. The V gene's germline CDR1 is MDHEN and CDR2 SYDVKM. This CDR3 is CASSSVTVINYGYTF. The CDR3 DNA reads TGTGCCAGCAGTTCCGTGACAGTTATTAACTATGGCTACACCTTC.

Only a few counts were recorded for this clonotype. With a much larger clone just one base away, this may be a read error. The rearrangement uses TRBV30 and TRBJ1-6; D remains unclear. CDR3 length: 12 amino acids. Germline V gene data show CDR1 as GTSNPN and CDR2 as SVGIG (reference sequence). The V gene lost 4 bases and the J gene lost 13 bases, with 14 bases spanning the gap. CDR3 in amino acids: CAWTLTSGPLHF. The CDR3 DNA sequence: TGTGCCTGGACGCTCACTTCGGGGCCCCTCCACTTT.

This clonotype is deemed medium-sized. V usage is TRBV24-1 and J usage is TRBJ2-1, with no clear D. Germline assignment: CDR1 KGHDR and CDR2 SFDVKD. The CDR3 length is 15 residues. Trimming cost V 12 bases and J 7 bases, with 24 bases left between them. CDR3 protein: CASSFGRALENEQFF. The DNA of the CDR3 is TGTGCCTCTTCATTCGGGCGAGCTCTAGAAAATGAGCAGTTCTTC.

A note on this clonotype: The conserved phenylalanine or tryptophan normally closing the CDR3 is absent here, so this likely arose from a read error. The DNA is left out, because the CDR3 cannot be placed on it with certainty; the CDR3 is given as TCRdb lists it. The J gene is TRBJ2-3, the V gene TRBV5-6; TRBD2 is taken as the D call from the table, unchecked against the DNA. Both ends counted, the CDR3 spans 15 residues. CDR1 is SGHDT, CDR2 YYEEEE, per germline. CDR3 loop: CASSLMLAGGQYFGP.

This chain uses TRBV5-6 with TRBJ1-6; the match to TRBD1 covers 7 bases. Germline V gene lookup returns CDR1 SGHDT and CDR2 YYEEEE. V lost 4 bases to trimming and J lost 7 bases; unmatched junction nucleotides: 5. The CDR3 spans 14 residues. The CDR3 is CASSPTGWNSPLHF. CDR3 DNA sequence: TGTGCCAGCAGCCCGACAGGGTGGAATTCACCCCTCCACTTT.

In its sample, this clonotype is medium-sized (0.01 to 0.1%). V is TRBV18 and J is TRBJ1-4; 8 nucleotides align to TRBD1. With 4 bases clipped from V and 1 base from J, the junction kept 5 bases outside the gene matches. The CDR3 is 16 amino acids. Germline V lookup: CDR1 KGHSH, CDR2 LQKENI. The CDR3: CASSLGQGRTNEKLFF. The CDR3 DNA is TGTGCCAGCTCACTTGGACAGGGAAGAACTAATGAAAAACTGTTTTTT.

This clonotype was seen repeatedly, ten times or more. J is TRBJ2-2 and V is TRBV10-1; no clear D gene. CDR3 length: 14 amino acids. Per germline, CDR1 WNHNN and CDR2 SYGVQD (reference sequence). The ends were cut back, 0 bases at V and 7 bases at J, with 9 bases in the middle. The CDR3 here is CASSESRGSGELFF. CDR3 coding DNA: TGCGCCAGCAGTGAGTCTAGAGGAAGCGGGGAGCTGTTTTTT.

The CDR3 reads CASSYILATETRETQYF. The CDR3 DNA follows: TGTGCCAGCAGCTATATTCTAGCCACCGAAACCCGGGAGACCCAGTACTTC. The rearrangement links TRBV7-9 to TRBJ2-5; possible D gene TRBD2, 5 bases. This CDR3 is built from 17 residues. Germline CDR1 and CDR2: SEHNR and FQNEAQ (reference sequence). Trimming left V 4 bases short and J 5 bases short, with 23 bases between. Supplemented by reference TRBV7-9 and TRBJ2-5, the full variable domain reads DTGVSQNPRHKITKRGQNVTFRCDPISEHNRLYWYRQTLGQGPEFLTYFQNEAQLEKSRLLSDRFSAERPKGSFSTLEIQRTEQGDSAMYLCASSYILATETRETQYFGPGTRLLVL.

Notes on this clonotype: A read error may explain this, as a much larger clone is one base away. The chain couples TRBV14 to TRBJ2-3; 15 bases agree with TRBD2. CDR1 and CDR2 from the germline V gene are SGHDN and FVKESK. J lost 3 bases, V lost 5 bases, and 9 bases had no gene match. The CDR3 has 18 amino acids. As DNA, the CDR3 is TGTGCCAGCAGCGTACCCTGGACTAGCGGGAGGGCAACAGATACGCAGTATTTT. Translation gives CASSVPWTSGRATDTQYF. The full variable domain, in which reference TRBV14 and TRBJ2-3 provide the parts outside the CDR3, is EAGVTQFPSHSVIEKGQTVTLRCDPISGHDNLYWYRRVMGKEIKFLLHFVKESKQDESGMPNNRFLAERTGGTYSTLKVQPAELEDSGVYFCASSVPWTSGRATDTQYFGPGTRLTVL.